This TCR beta chain emerged from a study of T cells in Graves' hyperthyroidism and ophthalmopathy. This clonotype was seen many times. Its antigen is unidentified. This CDR3 is built from 16 residues. Between the trimmed V and J ends, which lost 5 bases and 2 bases, there was a span of 19 bases. Looked up from germline, CDR1 is SGHVS and CDR2 is FQNEAQ. The source material, RNA transcripts, was used to amplify TCR beta CDR3 regions. A set of HTBI primers served as the primers for a first-round RT-PCR of the TCR CDR3. MiXCR was run by TCRdb on the multiplex PCR reads, yielding one entry per CDR3 protein. This table has a few hundred thousand distinct CDR3 sequences, approximately 15% appearing once. Findings of the study overall: The model foresaw ophthalmopathy a median around 6.4 months prior to onset. Among thyroid clonotypes expanded above 0.001, most also appeared in blood.

This clonotype was sampled from a woman aged 25 to 39 with Graves' hyperthyroidism. The chain carries TRBV7-8 and TRBJ2-7; a weak D match, TRBD2 (6 bases). Sequencing was done on a sample of blood. The CDR3 sequence: CASSPHYMRDTYEQYF. CDR3 sequence (DNA): TGTGCCAGCAGCCCCCACTATATGCGGGATACCTACGAGCAGTACTTC.